The rows below give T cell receptor beta chains drawn from one sample of a study of CD8+ T cells in alopecia areata. Here immunoSEQ multiplex PCR was the method, and the copy in TCRdb shows in-frame clones only, minus some. Of over 150,000 clones in the sample, about 53% were seen once. Sequenced material: CD8+ T cells sorted from blood, taken at week 24, from a patient treated with tofacitinib. The receptor set was obtained from a human donor with alopecia areata. Each CDR3 is given with its conserved first and last residue. A D gene is named only where the DNA matches it firmly. Expanded clones are given a class, and other clones once, few, many or no size at all.

J: TRBJ1-1; V: TRBV10-3; size: -; D: TRBD1; DNA: TGTGCCATCAGTGAGTCGGGACAGGGACACACTGAAGCTTTCTTT; CDR3: CAISESGQGHTEAFF
J: TRBJ2-7; V: TRBV4-3; size: -; D: TRBD1; DNA: TGCGCCAGCAGCCAAGATCGGACAGGTTCCTCCTACGAGCAGTACTTC; CDR3: CASSQDRTGSSYEQYF
J: TRBJ1-4; V: TRBV7-2; size: -; D: TRBD1; DNA: TGTGCCAGCAGCTTAACGGACAGGGAAAGGGAAAAACTGTTTTTT; CDR3: CASSLTDREREKLFF
J: TRBJ1-1; V: TRBV9; size: -; D: -; DNA: TGTGCCAGCAGCGTTTCCACGAACACTGAAGCTTTCTTT; CDR3: CASSVSTNTEAFF
J: TRBJ2-7; V: TRBV7-9; size: -; D: -; DNA: TGTGCCAGCAGCTTACCCAACGACTACGAGCAGTACTTC; CDR3: CASSLPNDYEQYF
J: TRBJ1-2; V: TRBV7-9; size: once; D: -; DNA: TGTGCCAGCAGCTTAGGGGCCAGGGAGGATGGCTACACCTTC; CDR3: CASSLGAREDGYTF
J: TRBJ2-5; V: TRBV6-5; size: -; D: TRBD1; DNA: TGTGCCAGCAGCCGGACAGGGGGTGACCCAGACCAGTACTTC; CDR3: CASSRTGGDPDQYF
J: TRBJ2-3; V: TRBV5-6; size: few; D: -; DNA: TGTGCCAGCAGCTTGGGCGGGGGCAGCACAGATACGCAGTATTTT; CDR3: CASSLGGGSTDTQYF
J: TRBJ2-1; V: TRBV11-2; size: -; D: -; DNA: TGTGCCAGCAGCTTAGGGAGGGATGAGCAGTTCTTC; CDR3: CASSLGRDEQFF
J: TRBJ1-1; V: TRBV19; size: -; D: -; DNA: TGTGCCAGTTTAGAGCGGGGCACTGAAGCTTTCTTT; CDR3: CASLERGTEAFF
J: TRBJ1-1; V: TRBV27; size: -; D: -; DNA: TGTGCCAGCAGTTTGAACAGCCCGAACACTGAAGCTTTCTTT; CDR3: CASSLNSPNTEAFF
J: TRBJ1-5; V: TRBV12-5; size: few; D: -; DNA: TGTGCTAGTGGTTTGGGGACAGTAAATCAGCCCCAGCATTTT; CDR3: CASGLGTVNQPQHF
J: TRBJ1-4; V: TRBV27; size: -; D: -; DNA: TGTGCCAGCAGTTTAGGACTGTTTTTT; CDR3: CASSLGLFF
J: TRBJ2-7; V: TRBV9; size: few; D: -; DNA: TGTGCCAGCAGCGTAGGCTCTGCTGGCTACGAGCAGTACTTC; CDR3: CASSVGSAGYEQYF
J: TRBJ2-7; V: TRBV9; size: -; D: -; DNA: TGTGCCAGCAGCGGCGGTTCGGCCTCACCGAGAGAGCAGTACTTC; CDR3: CASSGGSASPREQYF
J: TRBJ1-1; V: TRBV30; size: -; D: -; DNA: TGTGCCTGGAGTTTGAGTCCGAACACTGAAGCTTTCTTT; CDR3: CAWSLSPNTEAFF
J: TRBJ2-1; V: TRBV7-6; size: -; D: TRBD2; DNA: TGTGCCAGCAGCTTAGGGGGGGGTCCCAATGAGCAGTTCTTC; CDR3: CASSLGGGPNEQFF
J: TRBJ1-4; V: TRBV29-1; size: -; D: -; DNA: TGCAGCGTCCCGTTAGGAGGGGAAAAACTGTTTTTT; CDR3: CSVPLGGEKLFF
J: TRBJ2-5; V: TRBV9; size: -; D: TRBD1; DNA: TGTGCCAGCAGCAGCACCCAGGGGGCGAATAGAGAGACCCAGTACTTC; CDR3: CASSSTQGANRETQYF
J: TRBJ1-2; V: TRBV27; size: -; D: -; DNA: TGTGCCAGCAGCCCCGGGACTTGGGATGGCTACACCTTC; CDR3: CASSPGTWDGYTF
J: TRBJ2-2; V: TRBV9; size: once; D: -; DNA: TGTGCCAGCAGCGTAGAGTTTGACACGAACACCGGGGAGCTGTTTTTT; CDR3: CASSVEFDTNTGELFF
J: TRBJ1-1; V: TRBV7-9; size: -; D: TRBD1; DNA: TGTGCCAGCAGCTCCCGACAGGGGAGTAACACTGAAGCTTTCTTT; CDR3: CASSSRQGSNTEAFF
J: TRBJ2-1; V: TRBV19; size: -; D: TRBD2; DNA: TGTGCCAGTAGTATAGCGGGCGGGGGTAGTGAGCAGTTCTTC; CDR3: CASSIAGGGSEQFF
J: TRBJ2-3; V: TRBV7-9; size: -; D: TRBD1; DNA: TGTGCCAGCAGCTACGGAACCCGGACAGGGCATACAGATACGCAGTATTTT; CDR3: CASSYGTRTGHTDTQYF
J: TRBJ1-5; V: TRBV2; size: few; D: -; DNA: TGTGCCAGCAGGGGGTCTGTAAATCAGCCCCAGCATTTT; CDR3: CASRGSVNQPQHF
J: TRBJ1-5; V: TRBV7-2; size: -; D: -; DNA: TGTGCCAGCAGCGAACTCGACAAGAATCAGCCCCAGCATTTT; CDR3: CASSELDKNQPQHF
J: TRBJ2-1; V: TRBV6-5; size: -; D: -; DNA: TGTGCCAGCAGACCGACTAGTTACCATGAGCAGTTCTTC; CDR3: CASRPTSYHEQFF
J: TRBJ2-6; V: TRBV5-1; size: -; D: TRBD1; DNA: TGCGCCAGCAGCGCGGGGACAGGGGGCGCTGGGGCCAACGTCCTGACTTTC; CDR3: CASSAGTGGAGANVLTF
J: TRBJ1-1; V: TRBV5-8; size: -; D: -; DNA: TGTGCCAGCAGCTTGGGACAGACGAACACTGAAGCTTTCTTT; CDR3: CASSLGQTNTEAFF